Below, one T cell receptor beta chain is given with its context. What it binds is not known. This sample is drawn from a study of beta chain features in type 1 diabetes. About the research overall: Regarding age, gender and cell yields, patients proved similar to healthy donors.

The sequenced template was cDNA made from the entire isolated RNA. Clones were sequenced by immunoSEQ multiplex PCR, and TCRdb holds only the in-frame ones, with some missing. The table has fewer than 900,000 clones, 15% to 20% seen once; the top ten hold 0.02% to 0.03%. The study, taken as a whole, reports: The study found fewer insertions and more deletions at VDJ junctions in type 1 diabetes patients.

The ends lost 1 base at V and 3 bases at J; junction bases unmatched: 8. CDR1 is SGHTA, CDR2 FQGNSA, per germline. This CDR3 is 16 amino acids long. V usage is TRBV7-2 and J usage is TRBJ2-7; the match to TRBD2 covers 8 bases. Sequencing was done on a sample of naive CD4+ T cells from blood. The origin of this receptor is a young woman in good health. Here the CDR3 DNA reads TGTGCCAGCAGCTTAGTAATACTAGCGGAAAACTACGAGCAGTACTTC. Encoded protein: CASSLVILAENYEQYF.